The 17 T cell receptor beta chains given below trace back to one sample, sequenced in a study of shared clonotypes between healthy human individuals. Clones were read by immunoSEQ multiplex PCR, and TCRdb kept only the in-frame ones, dropping some. The sample lists about 1.5 million clones, around 98% occurring once. Sample: naive CD4+ T cells sorted from blood. The subset here: CD45RA+ positively selected. Every receptor here comes from a man in his thirties or forties in good health.

This clone was found a few times. The CDR3 here is CASSPSLAGTYNEQFF. DNA for the CDR3: TGTGCCAGCAGCCCATCGCTAGCGGGGACCTACAATGAGCAGTTCTTC. The chain combines TRBV5-4 with TRBJ2-1; 9 bases line up with TRBD2. The CDR3 is made up of 16 amino acids. Trimming removed 4 bases from V and 2 bases from J; junction bases left unmatched: 7. The germline V gene encodes CDR1 SGHNT and CDR2 YYREEE (reference sequence).

The CDR3 is CASSAPGQGFYEQYF. In nucleotides, the CDR3 is TGTGCCAGCAGTGCACCCGGACAGGGTTTCTACGAGCAGTACTTC. The V call is TRBV28, the J call TRBJ2-7; TRBD1 agrees at 8 bases. V trimming: 5 bases; J trimming: 3 bases; junction bases outside the gene matches: 9. Germline V gene lookup returns CDR1 MDHEN and CDR2 SYDVKM. This CDR3 is built from 15 residues.

The V call is TRBV19, the J call TRBJ2-5; perhaps TRBD1 as D (5 bases). The germline CDR1 and CDR2 sequences are LNHDA and SQIVND (reference sequence). The CDR3 extends over 13 amino acids. With 10 bases removed from V and 4 bases from J, the gap between germline ends came to 16 bases. The chain's CDR3 is CATTLCGAETQYF. The DNA of the CDR3 is TGTGCCACCACCCTTTGTGGGGCAGAGACCCAGTACTTC.

The chain links TRBV14 to TRBJ2-1, with no clear D. Germline CDR1 and CDR2: SGHDN and FVKESK. Trimming took 1 base from V and 5 from J, leaving 6 bases between them. The CDR3 sequence is 13 residues long. CDR3 protein: CASSQGTDNEQFF. CDR3 bases: TGTGCCAGCAGCCAAGGAACTGACAATGAGCAGTTCTTC.

This CDR3 reads CASRLDGERREKLFF. The CDR3 nucleotides are TGTGCCAGCAGGTTGGACGGGGAAAGGCGAGAAAAACTGTTTTTT. V and J are TRBV27 and TRBJ1-4; D unresolved. Germline CDR1 and CDR2: MNHEY and SMNVEV (reference sequence). The V gene lost 6 bases and the J gene lost 8 bases, with 19 bases spanning the gap. This CDR3 spans 15 amino acids.

The J gene is TRBJ2-7, the V gene TRBV10-2, with TRBD2 as a possible D gene (6 bases). The germline CDR1 and CDR2 sequences are WSHSY and SAAADI. The length of the CDR3 is 13 residues. V was shortened by 4 bases and J by 1 base, with 8 bases between the two germline ends. CDR3 region: CASSVGGSYEQYF. CDR3 coding DNA: TGCGCCAGCAGTGTCGGAGGGTCCTACGAGCAGTACTTC.

V gene TRBV2 combines with J gene TRBJ1-5; tentative D call: TRBD1 (5 bases). The CDR3 totals 15 residues. In germline, CDR1 is SNHLY, CDR2 FYNNEI. V was trimmed by 2 bases and J by 2 bases, leaving 10 bases between them. CDR3 amino acids: CASSEQGTRNQPQHF. CDR3 DNA: TGTGCCAGCAGTGAACAGGGAACCCGCAATCAGCCCCAGCATTTT.

This sequence joins TRBV6-6 and TRBJ2-2; D is perhaps TRBD1 (6 bases). Per the germline V gene, CDR1 is MNHNY and CDR2 is SVGAGI (reference sequence). Trimming left V 6 bases short and J 1 base short, with 12 bases between. This CDR3 is built from 15 residues. CDR3 sequence: CASRGPGQNTGELFF. CDR3 nucleotide sequence: TGTGCCAGCAGGGGACCGGGACAGAACACCGGGGAGCTGTTTTTT.

V and J are TRBV10-3 and TRBJ2-2; D gene unclear. Germline V CDR1 and CDR2: ENHRY, SYGVKD. CDR3 size: 16 residues. Trimming took off 5 bases at V and 0 bases at J, with 13 bases between the two ends. The CDR3 is CAISTPASSNTGELFF. The DNA for the CDR3 is TGTGCCATCAGTACTCCGGCTAGTTCGAACACCGGGGAGCTGTTTTTT.

The chain is built from TRBV5-1 and TRBJ2-2; 9 bases match TRBD1. The CDR3 totals 14 residues. Germline CDR1 SGHRS, CDR2 YFSETQ. V gave up 7 bases and J gave up 3 bases; unmatched junction bases: 4. CDR3 nucleotide sequence: TGCGCCAGCGGGGGACAGGGAGACACCGGGGAGCTGTTTTTT. This sequence encodes CASGGQGDTGELFF.

This clone was seen a handful of times. Other nucleotide sequences from this sample produce the same CDR3. V gene TRBV11-3 combines with J gene TRBJ2-5; D unresolved. V shed 0 bases and J shed 4 bases, with 3 bases lying between them. The CDR3 has 12 residues. The germline V gene encodes CDR1 SGHNT and CDR2 YENEEA. CDR3 in DNA: TGTGCCAGCAGCTTAGACGGAGAGACCCAGTACTTC. It specifies CASSLDGETQYF.

The chain recombines TRBV10-1 with TRBJ2-2; D unresolved. V lost 8 bases to trimming and J lost 0 bases, with 7 bases between them. The CDR3 length is 13 residues. Germline V lookup: CDR1 WNHNN, CDR2 SYGVQD (reference sequence). The CDR3 loop is CASSVSNTGELFF. CDR3 nucleotides: TGCGCCAGCTCCGTGTCGAACACCGGGGAGCTGTTTTTT.

With respect to this clone: The same CDR3 is also encoded by other DNA sequences in this sample. The rearrangement links TRBV2 to TRBJ2-7, with unresolved D. The CDR3 totals 12 residues. V was pared by 4 bases and J by 3 bases, with 7 bases between. The germline CDR1 and CDR2 sequences are SNHLY and FYNNEI. The CDR3 region is CASSVSSYEQYF. Here the CDR3 DNA reads TGTGCCAGCAGTGTTAGTAGCTACGAGCAGTACTTC.

This sequence joins TRBV27 and TRBJ2-3; weak D call: TRBD2 (6 bases). The CDR3 is 16 residues long. Per the germline V gene, CDR1 is MNHEY and CDR2 is SMNVEV (reference sequence). V dropped 4 bases and J dropped 4 bases, with 18 bases sitting between them. The CDR3 spells CASSSSLVGSSDTQYF. CDR3 DNA: TGTGCCAGCAGTTCCTCCCTCGTCGGGAGTTCAGATACGCAGTATTTT.

About this clone: At the DNA level, this CDR3 is encoded by other sequences in the same sample as well. V gene TRBV5-1 combines with J gene TRBJ2-7; the D is unclear. CDR1 and CDR2 from the germline V gene are SGHRS and YFSETQ. Trimming stripped 4 bases from V and 3 bases from J, with 5 bases between. This CDR3 has 11 residues. CDR3 region: CASSGDYEQYF. Written as DNA, the CDR3 is TGCGCCAGCAGCGGGGACTACGAGCAGTACTTC.

The chain has TRBV7-2 and TRBJ2-1; possible D gene TRBD2, 6 bases. CDR1 is SGHTA and CDR2 is FQGNSA in the germline V gene. The V end was cut by 1 base, the J end by 2 bases, with 15 bases between. The CDR3 totals 17 residues. This CDR3 is CASSLVAGSGTYNEQFF. The DNA for the CDR3 is TGTGCCAGCAGCTTAGTAGCCGGGAGTGGGACCTACAATGAGCAGTTCTTC.

The chain couples TRBV5-1 to TRBJ2-7, with D tentatively TRBD1 or TRBD2 (5 bases each). V dropped 5 bases and J dropped 2 bases, with 14 bases sitting between them. The CDR3 spans 14 residues. Germline V gene sequence: CDR1 SGHRS, CDR2 YFSETQ. The CDR3 region has the DNA TGCGCCAGCAGTGATGAGGGGAAGGCCTACGAGCAGTACTTC. It codes for CASSDEGKAYEQYF.